The clone carrying this T cell receptor beta chain was counted a few times. The antigen remains undetermined. This entry comes from a study of human T cells and chemical hapten exposure. Stated time point: patch test 3, about 24 weeks after DPC sensitization. The sample's treatment: therapeutic diphenylcyclopropenone sensitization with weekly scalp DPC. Regarding the study as a whole: Once DPC sensitization occurred, TCRs above 1 in 1000 frequency showed no change. Having alopecia, the donors may differ immunologically from healthy people.

Individual cDNA molecules each carried unique molecular identifiers attached by the library. In TCRdb, the RACE reads were re-called with MiXCR into one record per CDR3 protein. This sample has 80,000 to 100,000 distinct CDR3 sequences; 27% occur once, and the top ten carry over 9%. From germline, CDR1 is MNHEY and CDR2 SMNVEV (reference sequence). V was pared by 5 bases and J by 0 bases, with 5 bases between. The CDR3 is made up of 13 amino acids. V and J are TRBV27 and TRBJ2-1; tentatively, D is TRBD2 (5 bases). This TCR came from a man in his forties or fifties with alopecia areata. Some clones in this sample may be carry-over from other donors' samples. Sequencing used whole blood, obtained in connection with sensitization to the hapten diphenylcyclopropenone (DPC). CDR3 residues: CASSGSSYNEQFF. CDR3 DNA sequence: TGTGCCAGCAGTGGGAGCTCCTACAATGAGCAGTTCTTC.